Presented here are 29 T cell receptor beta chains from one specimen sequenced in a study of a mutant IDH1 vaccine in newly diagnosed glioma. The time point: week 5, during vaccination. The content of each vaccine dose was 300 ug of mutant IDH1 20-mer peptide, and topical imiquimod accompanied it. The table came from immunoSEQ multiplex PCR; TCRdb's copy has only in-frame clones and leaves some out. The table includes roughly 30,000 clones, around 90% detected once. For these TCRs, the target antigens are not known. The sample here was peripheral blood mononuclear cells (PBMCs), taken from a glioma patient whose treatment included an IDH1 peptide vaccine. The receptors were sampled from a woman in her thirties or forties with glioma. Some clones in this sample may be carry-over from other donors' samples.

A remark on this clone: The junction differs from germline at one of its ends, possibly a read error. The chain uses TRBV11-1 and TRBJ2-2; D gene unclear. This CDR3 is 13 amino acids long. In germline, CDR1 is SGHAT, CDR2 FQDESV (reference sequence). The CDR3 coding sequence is TGTGCCAGCACCTTACCCGGCACCGGGGAGCTGTTTTTT. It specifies CASTLPGTGELFF.

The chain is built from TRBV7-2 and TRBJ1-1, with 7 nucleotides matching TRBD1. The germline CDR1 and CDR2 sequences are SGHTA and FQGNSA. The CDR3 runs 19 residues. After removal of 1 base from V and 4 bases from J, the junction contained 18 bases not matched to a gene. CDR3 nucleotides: TGTGCCAGCAGCTTAGACATCCCGAGGACAGGTCAAGGAGCCACTGAAGCTTTCTTT. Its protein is CASSLDIPRTGQGATEAFF.

CDR3 nucleotide sequence: TGTGCCAGCTCACCCTTCGCAGGGACAATTGAAGCTTTCTTT. It specifies CASSPFAGTIEAFF. The rearrangement joins TRBV18 to TRBJ1-1; D perhaps matches TRBD1 (6 bases). CDR3 size: 14 residues. Trimming took 3 bases from V and 7 from J, leaving 15 bases between them. Germline loops: CDR1 KGHSH, CDR2 LQKENI.

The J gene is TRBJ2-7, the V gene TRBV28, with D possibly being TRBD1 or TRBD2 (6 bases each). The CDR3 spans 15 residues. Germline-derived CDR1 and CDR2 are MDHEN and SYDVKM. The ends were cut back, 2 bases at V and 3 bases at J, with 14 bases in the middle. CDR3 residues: CASSLPRGRLYEQYF. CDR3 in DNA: TGTGCCAGCAGTTTACCCCGGGGGCGCCTCTACGAGCAGTACTTC.

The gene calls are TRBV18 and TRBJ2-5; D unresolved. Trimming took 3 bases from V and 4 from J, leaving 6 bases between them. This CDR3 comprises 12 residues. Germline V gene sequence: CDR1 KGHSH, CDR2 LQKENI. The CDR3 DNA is TGTGCCAGCTCACCTAGGTCAGAGACCCAGTACTTC. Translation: CASSPRSETQYF.

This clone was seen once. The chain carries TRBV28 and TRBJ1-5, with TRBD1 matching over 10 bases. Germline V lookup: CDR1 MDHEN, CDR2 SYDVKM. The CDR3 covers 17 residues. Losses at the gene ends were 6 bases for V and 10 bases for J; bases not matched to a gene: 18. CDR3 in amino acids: CASSTGTGAVIIKPQHF. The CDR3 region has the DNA TGTGCCAGCAGCACTGGGACAGGGGCCGTGATCATAAAACCCCAGCATTTT.

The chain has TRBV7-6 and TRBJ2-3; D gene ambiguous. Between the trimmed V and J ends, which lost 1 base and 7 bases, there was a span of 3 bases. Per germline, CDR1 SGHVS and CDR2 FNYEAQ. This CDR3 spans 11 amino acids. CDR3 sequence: CASSLEHTQYF. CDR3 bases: TGTGCCAGCAGCTTAGAACATACGCAGTATTTT.

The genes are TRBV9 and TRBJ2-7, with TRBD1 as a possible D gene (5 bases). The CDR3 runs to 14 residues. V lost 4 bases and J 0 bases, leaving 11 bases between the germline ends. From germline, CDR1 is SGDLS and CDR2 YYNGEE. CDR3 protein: CASSPGQSSYEQYF. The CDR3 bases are TGTGCCAGCAGCCCCGGACAAAGCTCCTACGAGCAGTACTTC.

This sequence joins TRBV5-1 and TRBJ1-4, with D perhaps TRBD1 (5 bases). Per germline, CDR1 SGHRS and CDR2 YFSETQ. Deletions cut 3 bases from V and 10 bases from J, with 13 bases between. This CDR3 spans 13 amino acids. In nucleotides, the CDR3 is TGCGCCAGCAGCTCCAGTGGGGGGGGAAAACTGTTTTTT. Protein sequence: CASSSSGGGKLFF.

CDR3 DNA sequence: TGCGCCAGCGGGGAGTCCGGGATTAACTATGGCTACACCTTC. Protein sequence: CASGESGINYGYTF. The rearrangement joins TRBV5-1 to TRBJ1-2, with no clear D. The CDR3 has 14 amino acids. The germline CDR1 and CDR2 sequences are SGHRS and YFSETQ. Trimming took off 7 bases at V and 1 base at J, with 14 bases between the two ends.

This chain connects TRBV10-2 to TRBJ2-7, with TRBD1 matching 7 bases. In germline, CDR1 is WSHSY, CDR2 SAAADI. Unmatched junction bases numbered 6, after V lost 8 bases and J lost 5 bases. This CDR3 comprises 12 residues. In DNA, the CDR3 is TGCGCCAGCCGGGACAGAACGGACGAGCAGTACTTC. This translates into CASRDRTDEQYF.

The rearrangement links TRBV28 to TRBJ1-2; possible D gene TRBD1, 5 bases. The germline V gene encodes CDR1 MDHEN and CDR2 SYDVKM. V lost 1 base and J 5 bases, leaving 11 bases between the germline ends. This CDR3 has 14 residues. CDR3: CASSLSGFRYGYTF. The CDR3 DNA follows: TGTGCCAGCAGTTTATCAGGGTTTAGGTATGGCTACACCTTC.

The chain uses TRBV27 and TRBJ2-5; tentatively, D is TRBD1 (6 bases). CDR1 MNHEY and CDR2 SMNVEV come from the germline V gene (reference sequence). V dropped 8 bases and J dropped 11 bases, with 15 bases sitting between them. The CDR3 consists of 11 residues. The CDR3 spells CASFSGDKQYF. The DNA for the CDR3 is TGTGCCAGCTTTTCAGGGGATAAGCAGTACTTC.

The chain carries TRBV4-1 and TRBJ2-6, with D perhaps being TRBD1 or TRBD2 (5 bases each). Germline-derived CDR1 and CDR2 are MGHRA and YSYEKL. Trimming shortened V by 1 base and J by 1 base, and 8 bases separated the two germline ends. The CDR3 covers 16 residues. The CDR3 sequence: CASSQGGTSGANVLTF. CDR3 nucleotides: TGCGCCAGCAGCCAAGGGGGGACGTCTGGGGCCAACGTCCTGACTTTC.

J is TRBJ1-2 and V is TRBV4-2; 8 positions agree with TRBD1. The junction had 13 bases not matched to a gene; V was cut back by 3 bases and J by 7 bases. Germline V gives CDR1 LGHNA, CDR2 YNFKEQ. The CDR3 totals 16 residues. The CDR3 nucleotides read TGTGCCAGCAGCCAGGGCCCAGGGGGCGGAGACGCTGGCTACACCTTC. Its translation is CASSQGPGGGDAGYTF.

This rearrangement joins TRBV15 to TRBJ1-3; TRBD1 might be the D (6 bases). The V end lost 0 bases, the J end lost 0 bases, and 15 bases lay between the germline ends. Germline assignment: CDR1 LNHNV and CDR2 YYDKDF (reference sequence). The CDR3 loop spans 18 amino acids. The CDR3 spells CATSRDPSGGLSGNTIYF. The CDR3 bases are TGTGCCACCAGCAGAGATCCTTCGGGGGGGCTCTCTGGAAACACCATATATTTT.

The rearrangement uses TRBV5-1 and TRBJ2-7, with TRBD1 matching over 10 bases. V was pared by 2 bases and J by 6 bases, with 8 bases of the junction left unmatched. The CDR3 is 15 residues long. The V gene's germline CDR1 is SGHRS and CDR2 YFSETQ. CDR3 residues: CASSLEGQGISEQYF. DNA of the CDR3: TGCGCCAGCAGCTTAGAGGGACAGGGGATAAGCGAGCAGTACTTC.

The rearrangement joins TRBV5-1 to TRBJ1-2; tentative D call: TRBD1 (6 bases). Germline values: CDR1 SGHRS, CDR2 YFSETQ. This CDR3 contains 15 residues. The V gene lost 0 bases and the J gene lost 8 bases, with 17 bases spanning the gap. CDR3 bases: TGCGCCAGCAGCTTGGAAGAGGGGGAATTCGGAGGCTACACCTTC. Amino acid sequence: CASSLEEGEFGGYTF.

For the CDR3, the DNA is TGCGCCAGCAGCTCGGACAGGGGGCAACTCACCGGGGAGCTGTTTTTT. This sequence encodes CASSSDRGQLTGELFF. V is TRBV5-1 and J is TRBJ2-2; 11 positions match TRBD1. This CDR3 has 16 amino acids. Germline V gene sequence: CDR1 SGHRS, CDR2 YFSETQ. J was trimmed by 4 bases and V by 3 bases; bases with no gene match: 5.

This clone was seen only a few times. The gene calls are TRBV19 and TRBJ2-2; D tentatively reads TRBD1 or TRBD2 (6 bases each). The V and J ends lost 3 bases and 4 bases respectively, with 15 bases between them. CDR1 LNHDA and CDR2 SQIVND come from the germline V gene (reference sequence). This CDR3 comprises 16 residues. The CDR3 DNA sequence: TGTGCCAGTAGTATTTTTGGAGGGGGAGGCACCGGGGAGCTGTTTTTT. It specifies CASSIFGGGGTGELFF.

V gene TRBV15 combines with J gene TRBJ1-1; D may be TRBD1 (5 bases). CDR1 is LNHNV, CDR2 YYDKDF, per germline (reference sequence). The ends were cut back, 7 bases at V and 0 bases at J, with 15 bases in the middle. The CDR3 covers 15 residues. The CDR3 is CATTISGGLNTEAFF. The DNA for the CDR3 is TGTGCCACCACCATTTCCGGGGGGTTGAACACTGAAGCTTTCTTT.

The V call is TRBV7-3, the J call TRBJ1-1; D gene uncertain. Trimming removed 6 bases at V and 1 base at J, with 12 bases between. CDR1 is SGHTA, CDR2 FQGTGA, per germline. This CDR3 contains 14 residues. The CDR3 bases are TGTGCCAGCAGTTCGGGCGGAGGGAACACTGAAGCTTTCTTT. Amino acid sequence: CASSSGGGNTEAFF.

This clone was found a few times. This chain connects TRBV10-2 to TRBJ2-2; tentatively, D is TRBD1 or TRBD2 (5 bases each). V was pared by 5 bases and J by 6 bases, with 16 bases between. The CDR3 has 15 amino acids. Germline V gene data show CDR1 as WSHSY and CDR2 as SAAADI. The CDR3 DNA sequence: TGCGCCAGCAGTTCCACCGGGACCCCACCCGGGGAGCTGTTTTTT. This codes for CASSSTGTPPGELFF.

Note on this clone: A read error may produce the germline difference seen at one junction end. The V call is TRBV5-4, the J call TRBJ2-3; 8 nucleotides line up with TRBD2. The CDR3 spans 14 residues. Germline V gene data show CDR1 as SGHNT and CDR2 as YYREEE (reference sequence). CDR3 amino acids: CASSLPPGLDPQYF. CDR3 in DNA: TGTGCCAGCAGCCTACCACCGGGACTAGATCCGCAGTATTTT.

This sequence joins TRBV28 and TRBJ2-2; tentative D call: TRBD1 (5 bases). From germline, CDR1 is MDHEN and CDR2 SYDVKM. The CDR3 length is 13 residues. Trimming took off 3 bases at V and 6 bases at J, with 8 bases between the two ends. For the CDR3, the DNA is TGTGCCAGCAGTTTGGGGCTTCCCGGGGAGCTGTTTTTT. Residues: CASSLGLPGELFF.

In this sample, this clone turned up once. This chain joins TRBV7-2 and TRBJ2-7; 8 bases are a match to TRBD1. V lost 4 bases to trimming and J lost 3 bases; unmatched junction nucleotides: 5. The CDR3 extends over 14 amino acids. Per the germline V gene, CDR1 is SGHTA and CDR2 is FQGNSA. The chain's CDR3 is CASSSDRAVYEQYF. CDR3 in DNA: TGTGCCAGCAGCTCGGACAGGGCGGTCTACGAGCAGTACTTC.

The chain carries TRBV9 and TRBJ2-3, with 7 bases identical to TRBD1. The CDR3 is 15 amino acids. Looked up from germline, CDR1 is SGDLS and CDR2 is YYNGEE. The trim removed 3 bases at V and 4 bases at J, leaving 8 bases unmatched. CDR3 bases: TGTGCCAGCAGCGCTGGACAGGTTAGAGCAGATACGCAGTATTTT. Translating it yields CASSAGQVRADTQYF.

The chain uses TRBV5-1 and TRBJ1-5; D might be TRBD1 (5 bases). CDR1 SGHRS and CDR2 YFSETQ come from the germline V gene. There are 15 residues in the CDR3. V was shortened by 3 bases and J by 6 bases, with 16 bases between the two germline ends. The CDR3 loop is CASSSAGTGGQPQHF. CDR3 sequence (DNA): TGCGCCAGCAGCTCAGCCGGGACGGGCGGTCAGCCCCAGCATTTT.

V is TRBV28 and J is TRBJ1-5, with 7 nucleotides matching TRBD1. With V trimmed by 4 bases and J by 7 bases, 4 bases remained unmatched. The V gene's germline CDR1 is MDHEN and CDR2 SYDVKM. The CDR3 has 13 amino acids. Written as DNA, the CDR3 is TGTGCCAGCAGTTCGGACAGGAACCAGCCCCAGCATTTT. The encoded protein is CASSSDRNQPQHF.